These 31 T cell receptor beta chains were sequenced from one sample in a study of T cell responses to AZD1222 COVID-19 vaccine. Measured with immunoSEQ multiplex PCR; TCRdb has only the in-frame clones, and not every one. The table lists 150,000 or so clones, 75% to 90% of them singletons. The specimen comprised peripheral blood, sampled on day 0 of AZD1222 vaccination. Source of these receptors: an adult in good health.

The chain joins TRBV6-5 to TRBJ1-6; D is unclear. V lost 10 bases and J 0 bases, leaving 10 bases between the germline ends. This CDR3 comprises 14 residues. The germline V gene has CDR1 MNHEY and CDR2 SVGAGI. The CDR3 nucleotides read TGTGCCATTGCCAAGAGCTCCTATAATTCACCCCTCCACTTT. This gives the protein CAIAKSSYNSPLHF.

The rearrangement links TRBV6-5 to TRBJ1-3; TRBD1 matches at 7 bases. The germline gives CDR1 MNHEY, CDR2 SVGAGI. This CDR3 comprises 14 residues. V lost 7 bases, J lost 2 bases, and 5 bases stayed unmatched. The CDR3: CASKEGTAGNTIYF. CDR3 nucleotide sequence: TGTGCCAGCAAGGAGGGGACAGCTGGAAACACCATATATTTT.

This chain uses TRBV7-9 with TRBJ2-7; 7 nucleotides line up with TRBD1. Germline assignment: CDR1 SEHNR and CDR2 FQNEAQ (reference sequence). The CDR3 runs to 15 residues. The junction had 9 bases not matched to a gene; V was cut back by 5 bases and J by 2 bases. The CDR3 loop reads CASSPTGTETYEQYF. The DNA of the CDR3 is TGTGCCAGCAGCCCGACCGGGACAGAAACCTACGAGCAGTACTTC.

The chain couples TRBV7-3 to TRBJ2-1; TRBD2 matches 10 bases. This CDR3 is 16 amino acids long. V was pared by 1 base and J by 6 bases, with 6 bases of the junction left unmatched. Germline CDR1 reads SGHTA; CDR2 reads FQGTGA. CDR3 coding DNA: TGTGCCAGCAGCTTAATTGGTAGCGGGGGGTTCAATGAGCAGTTCTTC. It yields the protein CASSLIGSGGFNEQFF.

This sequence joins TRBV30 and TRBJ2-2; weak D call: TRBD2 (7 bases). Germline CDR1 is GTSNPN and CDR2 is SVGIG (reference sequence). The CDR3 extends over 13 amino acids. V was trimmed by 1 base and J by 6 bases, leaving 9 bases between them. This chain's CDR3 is CAWSEGGPGELFF. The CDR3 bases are TGTGCCTGGAGTGAGGGGGGGCCCGGGGAGCTGTTTTTT.

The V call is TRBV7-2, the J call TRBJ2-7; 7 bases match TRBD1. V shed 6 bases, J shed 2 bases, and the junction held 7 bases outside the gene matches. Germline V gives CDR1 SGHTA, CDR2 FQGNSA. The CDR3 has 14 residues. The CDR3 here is CASSPDRVPYEQYF. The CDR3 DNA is TGTGCCAGCAGTCCCGACAGGGTCCCCTACGAGCAGTACTTC.

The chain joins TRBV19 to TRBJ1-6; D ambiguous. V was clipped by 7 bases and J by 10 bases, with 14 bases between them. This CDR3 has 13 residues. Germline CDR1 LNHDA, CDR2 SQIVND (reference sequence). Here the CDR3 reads CASKIMGSSPLHF. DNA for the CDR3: TGTGCCAGTAAAATAATGGGGAGCTCACCCCTCCACTTT.

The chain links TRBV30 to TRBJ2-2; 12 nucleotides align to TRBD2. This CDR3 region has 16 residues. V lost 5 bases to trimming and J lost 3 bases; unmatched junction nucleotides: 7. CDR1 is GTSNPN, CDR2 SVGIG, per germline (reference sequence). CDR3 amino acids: CAWQTLAGGYTGELFF. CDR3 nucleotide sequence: TGTGCCTGGCAAACTCTAGCGGGGGGGTACACCGGGGAGCTGTTTTTT. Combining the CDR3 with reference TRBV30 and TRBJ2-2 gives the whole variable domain SQTIHQWPATLVQPVGSPLSLECTVEGTSNPNLYWYRQAAGRGLQLLFYSVGIGQISSEVPQNLSASRPQDRQFILSSKKLLLSDSGFYLCAWQTLAGGYTGELFFGEGSRLTVL.

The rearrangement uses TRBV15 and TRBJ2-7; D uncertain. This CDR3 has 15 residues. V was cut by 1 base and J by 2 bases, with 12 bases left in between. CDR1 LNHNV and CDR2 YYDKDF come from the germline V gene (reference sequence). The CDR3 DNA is TGTGCCACCAGCAGAGGTGTGGAGATTACCTACGAGCAGTACTTC. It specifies CATSRGVEITYEQYF.

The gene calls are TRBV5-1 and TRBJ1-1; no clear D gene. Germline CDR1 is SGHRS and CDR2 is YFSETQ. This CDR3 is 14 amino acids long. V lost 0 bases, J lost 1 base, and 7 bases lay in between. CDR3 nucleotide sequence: TGCGCCAGCAGCTTGGACGGCTCGAACACTGAAGCTTTCTTT. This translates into CASSLDGSNTEAFF.

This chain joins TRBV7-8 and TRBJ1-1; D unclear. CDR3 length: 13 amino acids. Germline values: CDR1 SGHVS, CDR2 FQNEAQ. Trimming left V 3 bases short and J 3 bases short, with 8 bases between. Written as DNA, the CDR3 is TGTGCCAGCAGCTTTGAGTTTGACACTGAAGCTTTCTTT. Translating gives CASSFEFDTEAFF.

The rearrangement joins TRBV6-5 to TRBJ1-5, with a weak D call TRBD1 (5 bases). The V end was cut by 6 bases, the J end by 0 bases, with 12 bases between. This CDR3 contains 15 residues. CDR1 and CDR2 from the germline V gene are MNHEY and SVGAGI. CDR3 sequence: CASRGVGNSNQPQHF. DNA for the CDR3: TGTGCCAGCAGGGGGGTGGGGAATAGCAATCAGCCCCAGCATTTT.

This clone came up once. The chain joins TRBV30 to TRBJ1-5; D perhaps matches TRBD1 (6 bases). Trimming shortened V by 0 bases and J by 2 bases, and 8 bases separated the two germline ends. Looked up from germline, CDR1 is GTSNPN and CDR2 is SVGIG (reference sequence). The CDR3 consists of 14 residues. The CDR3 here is CAWSVRGGNQPQHF. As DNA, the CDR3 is TGTGCCTGGAGTGTCAGGGGTGGCAATCAGCCCCAGCATTTT.

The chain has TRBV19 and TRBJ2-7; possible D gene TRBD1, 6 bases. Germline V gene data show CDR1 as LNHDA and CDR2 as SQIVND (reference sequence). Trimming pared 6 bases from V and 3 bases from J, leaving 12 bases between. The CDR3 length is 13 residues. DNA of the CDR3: TGTGCCAGTAGCCGGACAGTTGACTACGAGCAGTACTTC. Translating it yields CASSRTVDYEQYF.

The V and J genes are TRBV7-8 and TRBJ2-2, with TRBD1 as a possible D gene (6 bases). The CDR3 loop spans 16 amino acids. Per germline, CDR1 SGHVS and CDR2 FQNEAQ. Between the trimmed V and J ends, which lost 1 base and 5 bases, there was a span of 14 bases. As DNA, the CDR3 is TGTGCCAGCAGCTTAGATCTGGGGGCGAGGACCGGGGAGCTGTTTTTT. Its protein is CASSLDLGARTGELFF.

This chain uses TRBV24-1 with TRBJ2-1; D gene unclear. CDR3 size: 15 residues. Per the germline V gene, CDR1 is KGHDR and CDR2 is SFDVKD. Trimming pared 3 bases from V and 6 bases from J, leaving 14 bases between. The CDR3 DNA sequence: TGTGCCACCAGTGATAACCGCCACCCGACCAATGAGCAGTTCTTC. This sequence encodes CATSDNRHPTNEQFF.

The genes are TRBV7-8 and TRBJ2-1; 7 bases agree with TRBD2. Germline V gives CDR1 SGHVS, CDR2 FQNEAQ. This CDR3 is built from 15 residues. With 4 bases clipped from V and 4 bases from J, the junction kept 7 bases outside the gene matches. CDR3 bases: TGTGCCAGCAGCTGGGGAGGGGTTACATACAATGAGCAGTTCTTC. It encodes CASSWGGVTYNEQFF.

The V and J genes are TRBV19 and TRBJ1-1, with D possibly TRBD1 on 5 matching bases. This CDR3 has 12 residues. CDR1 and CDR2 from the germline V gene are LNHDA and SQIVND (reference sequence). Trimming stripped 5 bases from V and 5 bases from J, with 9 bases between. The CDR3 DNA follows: TGTGCCAGTAGTGAGGGGCGGACTGAAGCTTTCTTT. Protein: CASSEGRTEAFF.

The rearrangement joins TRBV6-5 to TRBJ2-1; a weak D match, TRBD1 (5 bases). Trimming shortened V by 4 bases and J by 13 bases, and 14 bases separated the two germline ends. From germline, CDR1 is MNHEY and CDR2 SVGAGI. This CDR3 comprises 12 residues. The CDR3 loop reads CASSSVWGKQFF. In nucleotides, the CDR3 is TGTGCCAGCAGTTCCGTGTGGGGCAAACAGTTCTTC.

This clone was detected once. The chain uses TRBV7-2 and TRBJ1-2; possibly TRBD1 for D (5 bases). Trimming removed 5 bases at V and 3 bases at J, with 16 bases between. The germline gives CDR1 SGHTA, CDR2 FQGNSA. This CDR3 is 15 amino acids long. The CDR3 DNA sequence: TGTGCCAGCAGCAAATTCAGGTTAGGGGACTATGGCTACACCTTC. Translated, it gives CASSKFRLGDYGYTF.

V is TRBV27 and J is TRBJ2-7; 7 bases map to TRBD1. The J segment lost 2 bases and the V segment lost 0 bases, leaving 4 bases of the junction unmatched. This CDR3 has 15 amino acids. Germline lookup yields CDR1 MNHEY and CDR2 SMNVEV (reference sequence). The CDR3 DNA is TGTGCCAGCAGTTTATCAAGGCAGGGGGCCTACGAGCAGTACTTC. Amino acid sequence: CASSLSRQGAYEQYF.

CDR3 DNA sequence: TGCAGTGGACAGGGGACCTATGGCTACACCTTC. It encodes CSGQGTYGYTF. The chain links TRBV20-1 to TRBJ1-2; 8 nucleotides line up with TRBD1. After removal of 7 bases from V and 4 bases from J, the junction contained 2 bases not matched to a gene. This CDR3 has 11 residues. The germline gives CDR1 DFQATT, CDR2 SNEGSKA (reference sequence).

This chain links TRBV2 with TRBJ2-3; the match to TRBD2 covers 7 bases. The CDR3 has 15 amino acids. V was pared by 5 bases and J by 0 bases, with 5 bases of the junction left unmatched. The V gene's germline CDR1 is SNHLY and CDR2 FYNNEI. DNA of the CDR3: TGTGCCAGCAGTACGGCGGGGGAAAGCACAGATACGCAGTATTTT. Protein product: CASSTAGESTDTQYF.

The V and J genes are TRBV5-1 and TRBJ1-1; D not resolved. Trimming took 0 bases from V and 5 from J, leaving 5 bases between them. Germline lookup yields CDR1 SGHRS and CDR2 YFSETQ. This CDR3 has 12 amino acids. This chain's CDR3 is CASSLAHTEAFF. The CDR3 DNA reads TGCGCCAGCAGCTTGGCTCATACTGAAGCTTTCTTT.

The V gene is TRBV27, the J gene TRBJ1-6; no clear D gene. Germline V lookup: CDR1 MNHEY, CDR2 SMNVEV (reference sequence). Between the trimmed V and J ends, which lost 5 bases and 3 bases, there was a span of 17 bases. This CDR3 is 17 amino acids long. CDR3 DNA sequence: TGTGCCAGCAGTCCGTACTACGTAATAAACTATAATTCACCCCTCCACTTT. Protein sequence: CASSPYYVINYNSPLHF.

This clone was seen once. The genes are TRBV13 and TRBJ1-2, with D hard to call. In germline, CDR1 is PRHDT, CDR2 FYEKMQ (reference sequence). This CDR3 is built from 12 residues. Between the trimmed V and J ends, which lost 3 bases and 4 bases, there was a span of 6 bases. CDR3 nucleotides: TGTGCCAGCAGCTTGGTCAGCTATGGCTACACCTTC. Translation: CASSLVSYGYTF.

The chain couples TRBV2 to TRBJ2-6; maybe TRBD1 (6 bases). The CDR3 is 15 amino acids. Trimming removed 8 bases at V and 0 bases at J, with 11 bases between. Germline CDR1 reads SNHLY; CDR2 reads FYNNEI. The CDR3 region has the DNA TGTGCCAGCCGGTTAGGGGGCTCTGGGGCCAACGTCCTGACTTTC. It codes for CASRLGGSGANVLTF.

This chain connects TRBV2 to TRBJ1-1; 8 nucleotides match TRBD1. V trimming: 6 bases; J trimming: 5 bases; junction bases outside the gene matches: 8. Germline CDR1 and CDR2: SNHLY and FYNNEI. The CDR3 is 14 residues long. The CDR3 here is CASSAQGVDTEAFF. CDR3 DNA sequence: TGTGCCAGCAGCGCACAGGGGGTGGATACTGAAGCTTTCTTT.

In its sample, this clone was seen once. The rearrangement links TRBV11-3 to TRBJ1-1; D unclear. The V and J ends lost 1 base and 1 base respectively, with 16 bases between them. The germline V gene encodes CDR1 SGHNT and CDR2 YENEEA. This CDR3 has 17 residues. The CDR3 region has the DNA TGTGCCAGCAGCTTAGGAGGTCAAGGGATTGGGAACACTGAAGCTTTCTTT. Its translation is CASSLGGQGIGNTEAFF.

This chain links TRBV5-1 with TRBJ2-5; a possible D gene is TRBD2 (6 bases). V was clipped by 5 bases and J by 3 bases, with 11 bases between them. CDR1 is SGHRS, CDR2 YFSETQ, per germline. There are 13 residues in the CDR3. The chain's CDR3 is CASSPTGEETQYF. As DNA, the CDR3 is TGCGCCAGCAGTCCGACGGGAGAAGAGACCCAGTACTTC.

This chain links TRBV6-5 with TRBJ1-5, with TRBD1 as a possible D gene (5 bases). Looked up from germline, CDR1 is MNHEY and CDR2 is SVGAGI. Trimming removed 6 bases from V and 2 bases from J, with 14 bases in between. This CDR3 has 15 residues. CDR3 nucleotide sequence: TGTGCCAGCAGACCCTCAGGGAGCGGCAATCAGCCCCAGCATTTT. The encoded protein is CASRPSGSGNQPQHF.